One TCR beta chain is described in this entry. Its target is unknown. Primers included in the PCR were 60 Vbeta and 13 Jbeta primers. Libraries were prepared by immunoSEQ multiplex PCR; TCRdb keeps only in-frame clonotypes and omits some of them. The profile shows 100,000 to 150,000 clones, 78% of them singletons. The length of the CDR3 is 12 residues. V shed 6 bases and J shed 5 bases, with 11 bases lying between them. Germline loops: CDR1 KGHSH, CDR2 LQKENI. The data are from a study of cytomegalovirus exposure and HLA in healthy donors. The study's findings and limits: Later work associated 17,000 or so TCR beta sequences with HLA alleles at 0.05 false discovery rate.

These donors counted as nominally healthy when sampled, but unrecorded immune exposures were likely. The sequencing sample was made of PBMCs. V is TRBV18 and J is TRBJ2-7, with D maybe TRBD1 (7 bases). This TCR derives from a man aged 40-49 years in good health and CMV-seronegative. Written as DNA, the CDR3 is TGTGCCAGCTCTCCCAGGGGGGACGAGCAGTACTTC. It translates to CASSPRGDEQYF.